These T cell receptor beta chains were read from a single sample in a study of T-cell memory formation after mild COVID-19. TCRdb itself ran the 5' RACE reads through MiXCR, one entry per CDR3 protein. The sample consists of 350,000 to 450,000 distinct CDR3 sequences, around 18% of them appearing once. Sequencing used PBMCs or a T cell subset sorted from them (not recorded which). These TCRs come from an adult woman who had mild COVID-19 (a few samples of this study predate the infection). Cell type and time point are not known. Both conserved end residues are part of each CDR3. The order of the fields is D gene, V gene, J gene, CDR3 length, clone size, CDR3 protein, CDR3 DNA. A D gene is named only where the DNA matches it firmly. Clone size appears in some rows only: once, few, many, or a class for an expanded clone.

D gene: TRBD2
V gene: TRBV4-1
J gene: TRBJ2-5
CDR3 length: 16
clone size: few
CDR3 protein: CASSQPAGRGRGTQYF
CDR3 DNA: TGCGCCAGCAGCCAACCGGCGGGGAGGGGCCGAGGGACCCAGTACTTC

D gene: TRBD2
V gene: TRBV13
J gene: TRBJ2-7
CDR3 length: 15
clone size: -
CDR3 protein: CASRFTSGTSREQYF
CDR3 DNA: TGTGCCAGCAGATTTACTAGCGGGACCTCTAGGGAGCAGTACTTC

D gene: -
V gene: TRBV6-4
J gene: TRBJ2-3
CDR3 length: 14
clone size: -
CDR3 protein: CASSDSGSRDTQYF
CDR3 DNA: TGTGCCAGCAGTGACTCAGGCTCCAGAGATACGCAGTATTTT

D gene: TRBD2
V gene: TRBV19
J gene: TRBJ2-3
CDR3 length: 15
clone size: few
CDR3 protein: CASSMIAGSTDTQYF
CDR3 DNA: TGTGCCAGTAGTATGATAGCGGGGAGCACAGATACGCAGTATTTT

D gene: -
V gene: TRBV12-3/TRBV12-4
J gene: TRBJ2-1
CDR3 length: 15
clone size: many
CDR3 protein: CASRRLAAAGNEQFF
CDR3 DNA: TGTGCCAGCAGGAGATTAGCCGCCGCCGGGAATGAGCAGTTCTTC

D gene: -
V gene: TRBV13
J gene: TRBJ2-3
CDR3 length: 16
clone size: few
CDR3 protein: CASSWDKPPMGDTQYF
CDR3 DNA: TGTGCCAGCAGCTGGGACAAGCCACCGATGGGAGATACGCAGTATTTT

D gene: -
V gene: TRBV4-1
J gene: TRBJ1-6
CDR3 length: 16
clone size: few
CDR3 protein: CASSRGQGFTDSPLHF
CDR3 DNA: TGCGCCAGCAGCCGGGGCCAGGGTTTTACGGACTCACCCCTCCACTTT

D gene: TRBD2
V gene: TRBV6-1
J gene: TRBJ2-1
CDR3 length: 15
clone size: few
CDR3 protein: CASGRTSGDNNEQFF
CDR3 DNA: TGTGCCAGCGGAAGGACTAGCGGGGACAACAATGAGCAGTTCTTC

D gene: -
V gene: TRBV10-3
J gene: TRBJ2-1
CDR3 length: 13
clone size: few
CDR3 protein: CAISDRYVNEQFF
CDR3 DNA: TGTGCCATCAGTGACCGGTATGTGAATGAGCAGTTCTTC

D gene: TRBD1
V gene: TRBV29-1
J gene: TRBJ1-2
CDR3 length: 12
clone size: many
CDR3 protein: CSAKTGDYGYTF
CDR3 DNA: TGCAGCGCAAAAACAGGGGACTATGGCTACACCTTC

D gene: -
V gene: TRBV11-2
J gene: TRBJ2-7
CDR3 length: 13
clone size: -
CDR3 protein: CASSLARYNGQYF
CDR3 DNA: TGTGCCAGCAGCTTAGCTCGGTACAACGGGCAGTACTTC

D gene: -
V gene: TRBV18
J gene: TRBJ2-5
CDR3 length: 17
clone size: few
CDR3 protein: CASSPSDLPGTQETQYF
CDR3 DNA: TGTGCCAGCTCACCATCCGACCTTCCCGGCACCCAAGAGACCCAGTACTTC

D gene: -
V gene: TRBV6-2/TRBV6-3
J gene: TRBJ2-3
CDR3 length: 15
clone size: few
CDR3 protein: CASTLFDRGPDTQYF
CDR3 DNA: TGTGCCAGCACCCTATTCGACCGGGGCCCAGATACGCAGTATTTT

D gene: TRBD1
V gene: TRBV19
J gene: TRBJ1-2
CDR3 length: 13
clone size: few
CDR3 protein: CASSHTGVYGYTF
CDR3 DNA: TGTGCCAGTAGTCATACAGGGGTCTATGGCTACACCTTC

D gene: -
V gene: TRBV7-9
J gene: TRBJ1-1
CDR3 length: 15
clone size: few
CDR3 protein: CASSLVDSHDTEAFF
CDR3 DNA: TGTGCCAGCAGCTTAGTTGACAGCCACGACACTGAAGCTTTCTTT

D gene: TRBD1
V gene: TRBV2
J gene: TRBJ2-3
CDR3 length: 14
clone size: few
CDR3 protein: CASSNRGTTDTQYF
CDR3 DNA: TGTGCCAGCAGTAACAGGGGGACCACAGATACGCAGTATTTT

D gene: -
V gene: TRBV4-1
J gene: TRBJ2-5
CDR3 length: 15
clone size: few
CDR3 protein: CASSQDNLRTETQYF
CDR3 DNA: TGCGCCAGCAGCCAAGACAACCTGAGGACTGAGACCCAGTACTTC

D gene: -
V gene: TRBV12-3/TRBV12-4
J gene: TRBJ1-6
CDR3 length: 15
clone size: -
CDR3 protein: CASSSMLGGNSPLHF
CDR3 DNA: TGTGCCAGCAGTTCGATGTTGGGGGGTAATTCACCCCTCCACTTT

D gene: -
V gene: TRBV5-1
J gene: TRBJ1-1
CDR3 length: 14
clone size: few
CDR3 protein: CASSPTGQGTEAFF
CDR3 DNA: TGCGCCAGCAGCCCGACGGGGCAGGGGACTGAAGCTTTCTTT

D gene: -
V gene: TRBV5-5
J gene: TRBJ2-7
CDR3 length: 14
clone size: few
CDR3 protein: CASSLPWESYEQYF
CDR3 DNA: TGTGCCAGCAGCTTGCCCTGGGAGTCCTACGAGCAGTACTTC

D gene: TRBD1
V gene: TRBV6-5
J gene: TRBJ2-7
CDR3 length: 15
clone size: -
CDR3 protein: CASSTSGTGAYEQYF
CDR3 DNA: TGTGCCAGCAGTACCTCCGGGACAGGGGCCTACGAGCAGTACTTC

D gene: -
V gene: TRBV4-3
J gene: TRBJ2-2
CDR3 length: 16
clone size: -
CDR3 protein: CASSQDHQGNTGELFF
CDR3 DNA: TGCGCCAGCAGCCAAGATCATCAGGGTAACACCGGGGAGCTGTTTTTT

D gene: -
V gene: TRBV12-3/TRBV12-4
J gene: TRBJ2-5
CDR3 length: 13
clone size: few
CDR3 protein: CASSPPQQETQYF
CDR3 DNA: TGTGCCAGCAGTCCACCACAACAAGAGACCCAGTACTTC

D gene: -
V gene: TRBV12-3/TRBV12-4
J gene: TRBJ2-3
CDR3 length: 14
clone size: few
CDR3 protein: CASSLAGGEDTQYF
CDR3 DNA: TGTGCCAGCAGTTTAGCAGGGGGTGAAGATACGCAGTATTTT

D gene: -
V gene: TRBV30
J gene: TRBJ1-2
CDR3 length: 13
clone size: -
CDR3 protein: CAWTAQTFYGYTF
CDR3 DNA: TGTGCCTGGACGGCACAGACATTCTATGGCTACACCTTC

D gene: TRBD2
V gene: TRBV11-1
J gene: TRBJ2-1
CDR3 length: 19
clone size: few
CDR3 protein: CASSQRRPKREQQINEQFF
CDR3 DNA: TGTGCCAGCAGCCAACGCCGGCCCAAGCGGGAGCAACAGATAAATGAGCAGTTCTTC

D gene: TRBD1
V gene: TRBV5-1
J gene: TRBJ2-2
CDR3 length: 17
clone size: few
CDR3 protein: CASSSSDRGLNTGELFF
CDR3 DNA: TGCGCCAGCAGCTCGTCTGACAGGGGGCTCAACACCGGGGAGCTGTTTTTT

D gene: -
V gene: TRBV9
J gene: TRBJ1-3
CDR3 length: 14
clone size: -
CDR3 protein: CASSGSSSGNTIYF
CDR3 DNA: TGTGCCAGCAGCGGATCAAGCTCTGGAAACACCATATATTTT

D gene: TRBD1
V gene: TRBV24-1
J gene: TRBJ1-5
CDR3 length: 16
clone size: -
CDR3 protein: CATSGDRGLDNQPQHF
CDR3 DNA: TGTGCCACCAGCGGGGACAGGGGGCTAGACAATCAGCCCCAGCATTTT

D gene: -
V gene: TRBV12-3/TRBV12-4
J gene: TRBJ2-5
CDR3 length: 16
clone size: few
CDR3 protein: CASSSTTLRGGETQYF
CDR3 DNA: TGTGCCAGCAGTTCCACGACTTTGCGGGGTGGGGAGACCCAGTACTTC

D gene: TRBD1
V gene: TRBV19
J gene: TRBJ2-6
CDR3 length: 17
clone size: -
CDR3 protein: CASKPGQGHSGANVLTF
CDR3 DNA: TGTGCCAGTAAGCCGGGACAGGGCCACTCTGGGGCCAACGTCCTGACTTTC

D gene: -
V gene: TRBV7-9
J gene: TRBJ1-1
CDR3 length: 16
clone size: many
CDR3 protein: CASSSRVRGSNTEAFF
CDR3 DNA: TGTGCCAGCAGCTCGCGGGTCCGAGGGTCGAACACTGAAGCTTTCTTT

D gene: -
V gene: TRBV4-1
J gene: TRBJ1-2
CDR3 length: 13
clone size: -
CDR3 protein: CASSQDPKYGYTF
CDR3 DNA: TGCGCCAGCAGCCAAGACCCGAAGTATGGCTACACCTTC

D gene: TRBD1
V gene: TRBV12-3/TRBV12-4
J gene: TRBJ2-7
CDR3 length: 12
clone size: -
CDR3 protein: CASSPDRERQYF
CDR3 DNA: TGTGCCAGCAGCCCGGACAGGGAGAGGCAGTACTTC

D gene: -
V gene: TRBV29-1
J gene: TRBJ2-1
CDR3 length: 12
clone size: few
CDR3 protein: CSVGGSWNEQFF
CDR3 DNA: TGCAGCGTTGGTGGCTCTTGGAATGAGCAGTTCTTC

D gene: TRBD1
V gene: TRBV6-6
J gene: TRBJ1-5
CDR3 length: 16
clone size: -
CDR3 protein: CASSYGTANSNQPQHF
CDR3 DNA: TGTGCCAGCAGTTACGGGACAGCGAATAGCAATCAGCCCCAGCATTTT

D gene: -
V gene: TRBV19
J gene: TRBJ1-5
CDR3 length: 15
clone size: -
CDR3 protein: CASSIVWGGSQPQHF
CDR3 DNA: TGTGCCAGTAGTATAGTTTGGGGGGGAAGTCAGCCCCAGCATTTT

D gene: -
V gene: TRBV9
J gene: TRBJ1-2
CDR3 length: 17
clone size: -
CDR3 protein: CASSLEDTGWGNYGYTF
CDR3 DNA: TGTGCCAGCAGCCTAGAGGACACCGGATGGGGGAACTATGGCTACACCTTC

D gene: -
V gene: TRBV12-3/TRBV12-4
J gene: TRBJ2-7
CDR3 length: 13
clone size: few
CDR3 protein: CASSPTLSMEQYF
CDR3 DNA: TGTGCCAGCAGTCCTACCCTATCTATGGAGCAGTACTTC

D gene: -
V gene: TRBV2
J gene: TRBJ2-1
CDR3 length: 15
clone size: few
CDR3 protein: CASSGVGTTSREQFF
CDR3 DNA: TGTGCCAGCAGTGGGGTCGGGACCACGTCACGCGAGCAGTTCTTC

D gene: TRBD2
V gene: TRBV10-3
J gene: TRBJ2-3
CDR3 length: 15
clone size: few
CDR3 protein: CAISELLAGEDTQYF
CDR3 DNA: TGTGCCATCAGTGAATTACTAGCGGGAGAAGATACGCAGTATTTT

D gene: -
V gene: TRBV4-3
J gene: TRBJ1-3
CDR3 length: 17
clone size: -
CDR3 protein: CASSQDLGVLSGNTIYF
CDR3 DNA: TGCGCCAGCAGCCAAGATCTGGGGGTCCTCTCTGGAAACACCATATATTTT

D gene: -
V gene: TRBV24-1
J gene: TRBJ2-7
CDR3 length: 15
clone size: few
CDR3 protein: CATSDGALGSYEQYF
CDR3 DNA: TGTGCCACCAGTGATGGAGCCCTGGGCTCCTACGAGCAGTACTTC

D gene: -
V gene: TRBV25-1
J gene: TRBJ1-1
CDR3 length: 12
clone size: -
CDR3 protein: CASSEGGAQAFF
CDR3 DNA: TGTGCCAGCAGTGAAGGGGGGGCCCAAGCTTTCTTT

D gene: -
V gene: TRBV6-5
J gene: TRBJ2-1
CDR3 length: 15
clone size: few
CDR3 protein: CASSYSGGLGFKQFF
CDR3 DNA: TGTGCCAGCAGTTACTCGGGGGGATTGGGATTTAAGCAGTTCTTC

D gene: -
V gene: TRBV18
J gene: TRBJ1-2
CDR3 length: 14
clone size: -
CDR3 protein: CASSPGVTDYGYTF
CDR3 DNA: TGTGCCAGCTCACCGGGGGTGACAGACTATGGCTACACCTTC

D gene: -
V gene: TRBV28
J gene: TRBJ1-6
CDR3 length: 15
clone size: -
CDR3 protein: CASSFGPRGNSPLHF
CDR3 DNA: TGTGCCAGCAGTTTCGGACCCCGAGGGAATTCACCCCTCCACTTT

D gene: -
V gene: TRBV14
J gene: TRBJ2-3
CDR3 length: 11
clone size: -
CDR3 protein: CASSQATKQYF
CDR3 DNA: TGTGCCAGCAGCCAGGCGACAAAGCAGTATTTT

D gene: -
V gene: TRBV20-1
J gene: TRBJ2-2
CDR3 length: 14
clone size: -
CDR3 protein: CSAPDSANTGELFF
CDR3 DNA: TGCAGTGCTCCGGACAGCGCGAACACCGGGGAGCTGTTTTTT

D gene: -
V gene: TRBV7-6
J gene: TRBJ2-2
CDR3 length: 17
clone size: -
CDR3 protein: CASSWDPRKGNTGELFF
CDR3 DNA: TGTGCCAGCAGTTGGGACCCCCGGAAAGGGAACACCGGGGAGCTGTTTTTT

D gene: TRBD1
V gene: TRBV6-5
J gene: TRBJ1-1
CDR3 length: 15
clone size: -
CDR3 protein: CASRINPRGPSRAFF
CDR3 DNA: TGTGCCAGCAGGATCAACCCCAGGGGGCCATCCAGAGCTTTCTTT

D gene: -
V gene: TRBV5-1
J gene: TRBJ1-5
CDR3 length: 14
clone size: few
CDR3 protein: CASSLEPENQPQHF
CDR3 DNA: TGCGCCAGCAGCTTGGAGCCAGAAAATCAGCCCCAGCATTTT

D gene: TRBD1
V gene: TRBV12-3/TRBV12-4
J gene: TRBJ1-3
CDR3 length: 15
clone size: -
CDR3 protein: CASSTTGGSGNTIYF
CDR3 DNA: TGTGCCAGCAGTACCACAGGGGGCTCTGGAAACACCATATATTTT